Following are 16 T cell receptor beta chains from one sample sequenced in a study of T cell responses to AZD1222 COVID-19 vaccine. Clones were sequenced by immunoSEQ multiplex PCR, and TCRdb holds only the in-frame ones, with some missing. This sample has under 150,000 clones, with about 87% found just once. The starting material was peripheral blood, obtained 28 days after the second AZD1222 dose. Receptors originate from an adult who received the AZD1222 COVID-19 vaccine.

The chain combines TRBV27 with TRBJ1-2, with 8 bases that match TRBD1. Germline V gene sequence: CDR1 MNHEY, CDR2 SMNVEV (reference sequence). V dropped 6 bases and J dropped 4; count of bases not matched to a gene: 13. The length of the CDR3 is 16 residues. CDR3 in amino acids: CASRISSGQGGYGYTF. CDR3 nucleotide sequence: TGTGCCAGCAGAATAAGCTCCGGACAGGGCGGCTATGGCTACACCTTC.

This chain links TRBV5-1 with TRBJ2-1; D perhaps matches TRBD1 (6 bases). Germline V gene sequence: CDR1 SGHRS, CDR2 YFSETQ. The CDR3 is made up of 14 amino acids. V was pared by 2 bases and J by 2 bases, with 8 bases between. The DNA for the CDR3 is TGCGCCAGCAGCTTCGGGACAACCTACAATGAGCAGTTCTTC. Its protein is CASSFGTTYNEQFF.

The CDR3 nucleotides read TGCAGCGTTACCTCTTGGGGGCCTGATGAAGCTTTCTTT. Amino acids: CSVTSWGPDEAFF. The chain joins TRBV29-1 to TRBJ1-1, with TRBD1 as a possible D gene (6 bases). Germline loops: CDR1 SQVTM, CDR2 ANQGSEA. CDR3 length: 13 residues. V was shortened by 5 bases and J by 7 bases, with 17 bases between the two germline ends.

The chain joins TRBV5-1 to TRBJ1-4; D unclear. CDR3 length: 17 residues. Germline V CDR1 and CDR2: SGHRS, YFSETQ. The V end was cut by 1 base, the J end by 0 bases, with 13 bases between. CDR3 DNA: TGCGCCAGCAGCTTGCCCGGCGGGTCTGCAACTAATGAAAAACTGTTTTTT. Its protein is CASSLPGGSATNEKLFF. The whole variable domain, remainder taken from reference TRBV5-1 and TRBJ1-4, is KAGVTQTPRYLIKTRGQQVTLSCSPISGHRSVSWYQQTPGQGLQFLFEYFSETQRNKGNFPGRFSGRQFSNSRSEMNVSTLELGDSALYLCASSLPGGSATNEKLFFGSGTQLSVL.

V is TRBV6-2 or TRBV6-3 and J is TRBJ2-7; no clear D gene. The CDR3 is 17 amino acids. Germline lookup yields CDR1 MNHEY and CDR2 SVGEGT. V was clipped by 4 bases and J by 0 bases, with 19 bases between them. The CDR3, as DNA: TGTGCCAGCAGTTCCGGGCCGCACCTTAGCAGCTCCTACGAGCAGTACTTC. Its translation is CASSSGPHLSSSYEQYF.

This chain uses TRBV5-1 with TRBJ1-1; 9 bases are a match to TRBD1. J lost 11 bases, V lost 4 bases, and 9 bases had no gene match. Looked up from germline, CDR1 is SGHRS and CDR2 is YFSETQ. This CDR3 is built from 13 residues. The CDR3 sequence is CASSEGTGIGAFF. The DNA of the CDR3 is TGCGCCAGCAGCGAAGGGACAGGGATCGGGGCTTTCTTT.

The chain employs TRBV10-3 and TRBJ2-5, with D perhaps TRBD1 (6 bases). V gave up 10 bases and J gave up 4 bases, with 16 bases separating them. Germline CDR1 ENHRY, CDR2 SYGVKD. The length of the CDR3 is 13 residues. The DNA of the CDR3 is TGTGCCAGCCGGGACACCGGGACAGAGACCCAGTACTTC. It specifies CASRDTGTETQYF.

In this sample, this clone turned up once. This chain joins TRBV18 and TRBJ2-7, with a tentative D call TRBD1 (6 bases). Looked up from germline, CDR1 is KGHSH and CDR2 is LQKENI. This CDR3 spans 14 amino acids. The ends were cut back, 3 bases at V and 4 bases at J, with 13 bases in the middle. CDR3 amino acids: CASSPGGQQYEQYF. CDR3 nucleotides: TGTGCCAGCTCACCGGGCGGACAGCAGTACGAGCAGTACTTC.

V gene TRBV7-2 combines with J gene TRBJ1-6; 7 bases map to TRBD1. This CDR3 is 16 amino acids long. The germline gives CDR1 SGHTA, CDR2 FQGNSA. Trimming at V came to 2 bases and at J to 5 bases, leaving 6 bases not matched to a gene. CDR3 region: CASSLYGTANNSPLHF. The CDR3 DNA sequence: TGTGCCAGCAGCTTATACGGGACAGCGAATAATTCACCCCTCCACTTT.

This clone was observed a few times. In nucleotides, the CDR3 is TGTGCCAGCAGCCTGGTGATTGGAGGCTACACCTTC. Protein product: CASSLVIGGYTF. The chain employs TRBV11-2 and TRBJ1-2; no clear D gene. The CDR3 is 12 residues long. Trimming took off 5 bases at V and 8 bases at J, with 12 bases between the two ends. Germline assignment: CDR1 SGHAT and CDR2 FQNNGV. Complete variable domain (other parts from reference TRBV11-2 and TRBJ1-2): EAGVAQSPRYKIIEKRQSVAFWCNPISGHATLYWYQQILGQGPKLLIQFQNNGVVDDSQLPKDRFSAERLKGVDSTLKIQPAKLEDSAVYLCASSLVIGGYTFGSGTRLTVV.

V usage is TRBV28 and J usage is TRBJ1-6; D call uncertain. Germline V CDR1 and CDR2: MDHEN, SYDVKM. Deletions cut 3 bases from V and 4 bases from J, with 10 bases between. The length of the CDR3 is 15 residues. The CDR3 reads CASSFLTVYNSPLHF. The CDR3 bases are TGTGCCAGCAGTTTTTTAACGGTTTATAATTCACCCCTCCACTTT.

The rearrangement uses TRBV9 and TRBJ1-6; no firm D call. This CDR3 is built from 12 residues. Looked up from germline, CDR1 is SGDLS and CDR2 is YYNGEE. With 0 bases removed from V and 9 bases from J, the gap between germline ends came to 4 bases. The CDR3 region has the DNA TGTGCCAGCAGCGTAGGTGGTTCACCCCTCCACTTT. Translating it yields CASSVGGSPLHF.

The CDR3 nucleotides are TGTGCCAGCAACCCGGGACGGGATAATTCACCCCTCCACTTT. Translated, it gives CASNPGRDNSPLHF. The gene calls are TRBV6-2 or TRBV6-3 and TRBJ1-6, with a weak D call TRBD1 (5 bases). The CDR3 loop spans 14 amino acids. Germline values: CDR1 MNHEY, CDR2 SVGEGT. V was cut by 7 bases and J by 5 bases, with 12 bases left in between.

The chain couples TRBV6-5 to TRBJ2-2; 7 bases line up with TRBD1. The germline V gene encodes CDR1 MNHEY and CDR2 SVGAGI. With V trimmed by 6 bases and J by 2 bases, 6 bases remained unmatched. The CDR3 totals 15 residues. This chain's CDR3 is CASRIGTANTGELFF. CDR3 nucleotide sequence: TGTGCCAGCAGGATAGGGACAGCAAACACCGGGGAGCTGTTTTTT.

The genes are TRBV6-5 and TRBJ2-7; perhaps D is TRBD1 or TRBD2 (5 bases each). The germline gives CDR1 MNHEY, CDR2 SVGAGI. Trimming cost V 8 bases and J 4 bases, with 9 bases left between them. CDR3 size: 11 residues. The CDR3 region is CASSGGYEQYF. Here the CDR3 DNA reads TGTGCCAGCTCTGGGGGTTACGAGCAGTACTTC.

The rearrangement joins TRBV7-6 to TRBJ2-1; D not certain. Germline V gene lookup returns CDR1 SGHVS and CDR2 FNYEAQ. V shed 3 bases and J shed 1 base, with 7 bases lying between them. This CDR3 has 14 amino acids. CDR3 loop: CASSFGPSYNEQFF. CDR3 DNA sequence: TGTGCCAGCAGCTTTGGGCCATCCTACAATGAGCAGTTCTTC.